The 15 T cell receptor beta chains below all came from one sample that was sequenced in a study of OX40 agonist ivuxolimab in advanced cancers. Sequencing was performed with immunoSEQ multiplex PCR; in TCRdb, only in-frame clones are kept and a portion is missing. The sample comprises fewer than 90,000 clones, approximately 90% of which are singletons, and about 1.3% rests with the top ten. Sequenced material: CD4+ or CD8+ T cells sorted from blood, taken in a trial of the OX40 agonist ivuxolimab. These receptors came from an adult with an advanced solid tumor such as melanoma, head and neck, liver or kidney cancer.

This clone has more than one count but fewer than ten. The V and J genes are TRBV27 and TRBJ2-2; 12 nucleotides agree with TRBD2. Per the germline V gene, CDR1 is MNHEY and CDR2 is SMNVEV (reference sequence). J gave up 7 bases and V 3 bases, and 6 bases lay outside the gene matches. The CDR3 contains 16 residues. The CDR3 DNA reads TGTGCCAGCAGTTTCCTAGCGGGGGGGCTAAACGGGGAGCTGTTTTTT. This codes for CASSFLAGGLNGELFF.

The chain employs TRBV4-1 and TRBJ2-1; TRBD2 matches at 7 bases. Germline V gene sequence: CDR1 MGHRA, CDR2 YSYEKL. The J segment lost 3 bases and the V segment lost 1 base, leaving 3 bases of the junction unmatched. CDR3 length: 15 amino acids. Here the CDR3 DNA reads TGCGCCAGCAGCCAAGTCTCTAGCGGCTACAATGAGCAGTTCTTC. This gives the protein CASSQVSSGYNEQFF.

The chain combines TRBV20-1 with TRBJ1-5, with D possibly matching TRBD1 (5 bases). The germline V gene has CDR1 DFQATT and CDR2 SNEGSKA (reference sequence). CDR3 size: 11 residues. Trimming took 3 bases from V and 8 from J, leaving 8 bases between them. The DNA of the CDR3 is TGCAGTGCTAGGTTAGGGGAGCCCCAGCATTTT. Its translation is CSARLGEPQHF.

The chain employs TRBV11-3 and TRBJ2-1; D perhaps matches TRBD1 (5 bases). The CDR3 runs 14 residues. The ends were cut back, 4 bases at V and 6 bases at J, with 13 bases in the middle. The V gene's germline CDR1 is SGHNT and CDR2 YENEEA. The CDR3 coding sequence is TGTGCCAGCAGCTCCCCCAGGACACCCAATGAGCAGTTCTTC. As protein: CASSSPRTPNEQFF.

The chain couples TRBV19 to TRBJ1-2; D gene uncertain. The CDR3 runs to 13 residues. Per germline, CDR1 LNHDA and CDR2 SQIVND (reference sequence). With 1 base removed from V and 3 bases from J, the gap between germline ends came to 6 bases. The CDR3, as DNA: TGTGCCAGTAGTATAGGGAGGGACTATGGCTACACCTTC. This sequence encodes CASSIGRDYGYTF.

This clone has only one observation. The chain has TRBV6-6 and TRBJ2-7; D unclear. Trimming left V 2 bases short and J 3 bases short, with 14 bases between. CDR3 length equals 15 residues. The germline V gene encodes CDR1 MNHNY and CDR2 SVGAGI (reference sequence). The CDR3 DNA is TGTGCCAGCAGTTACCTCTTAGGGCAGAACTACGAGCAGTACTTC. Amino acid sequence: CASSYLLGQNYEQYF.

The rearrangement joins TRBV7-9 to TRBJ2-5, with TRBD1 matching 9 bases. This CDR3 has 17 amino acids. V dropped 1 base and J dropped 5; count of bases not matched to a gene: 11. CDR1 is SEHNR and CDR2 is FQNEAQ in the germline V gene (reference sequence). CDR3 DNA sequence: TGTGCCAGCAGCTTAGGTTTGGGGACAGGGATTGGGGAGACCCAGTACTTC. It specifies CASSLGLGTGIGETQYF.

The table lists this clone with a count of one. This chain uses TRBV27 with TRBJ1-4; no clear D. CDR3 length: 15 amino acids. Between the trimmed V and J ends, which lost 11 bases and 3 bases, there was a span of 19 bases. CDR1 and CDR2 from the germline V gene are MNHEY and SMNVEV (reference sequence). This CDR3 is CAAARRREANEKLFF. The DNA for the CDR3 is TGTGCCGCTGCCAGACGGAGGGAGGCTAATGAAAAACTGTTTTTT.

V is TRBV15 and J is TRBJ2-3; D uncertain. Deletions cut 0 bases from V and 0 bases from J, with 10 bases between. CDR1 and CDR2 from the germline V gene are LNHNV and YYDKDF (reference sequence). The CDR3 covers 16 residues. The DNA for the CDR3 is TGTGCCACCAGCAGAGATAAAGCCCAGAGCACAGATACGCAGTATTTT. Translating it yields CATSRDKAQSTDTQYF.

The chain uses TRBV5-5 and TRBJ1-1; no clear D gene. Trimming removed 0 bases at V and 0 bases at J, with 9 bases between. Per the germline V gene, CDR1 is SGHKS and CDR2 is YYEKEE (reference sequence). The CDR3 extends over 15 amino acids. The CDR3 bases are TGTGCCAGCAGCTTGGTTCCGGGAATGAACACTGAAGCTTTCTTT. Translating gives CASSLVPGMNTEAFF.

The CDR3 DNA is TGTGCCAGCAGCTGGGGGAACATTCAGTACTTC. Its protein product is CASSWGNIQYF. This sequence joins TRBV11-2 and TRBJ2-4, with D possibly being TRBD1 or TRBD2 (5 bases each). V was shortened by 4 bases and J by 7 bases, with 5 bases between the two germline ends. CDR3 size: 11 residues. Germline V CDR1 and CDR2: SGHAT, FQNNGV.

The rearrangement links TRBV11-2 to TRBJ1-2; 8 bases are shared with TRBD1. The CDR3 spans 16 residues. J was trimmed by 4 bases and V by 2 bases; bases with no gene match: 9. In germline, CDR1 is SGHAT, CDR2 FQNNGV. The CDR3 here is CASSLTRTGSGYGYTF. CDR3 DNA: TGTGCCAGCAGCTTAACCCGGACAGGGTCGGGCTATGGCTACACCTTC.

The CDR3 nucleotides are TGTGCCAGCAGCTTAGGTGAAGGGGCGGCAACTAATGAAAAACTGTTTTTT. The encoded protein is CASSLGEGAATNEKLFF. J is TRBJ1-4 and V is TRBV11-2, with TRBD1 as a possible D gene (5 bases). Trimming shortened V by 1 base and J by 0 bases, and 12 bases separated the two germline ends. The CDR3 has 17 residues. In germline, CDR1 is SGHAT, CDR2 FQNNGV. The full variable domain, completed using reference TRBV11-2 and TRBJ1-4, is EAGVAQSPRYKIIEKRQSVAFWCNPISGHATLYWYQQILGQGPKLLIQFQNNGVVDDSQLPKDRFSAERLKGVDSTLKIQPAKLEDSAVYLCASSLGEGAATNEKLFFGSGTQLSVL.

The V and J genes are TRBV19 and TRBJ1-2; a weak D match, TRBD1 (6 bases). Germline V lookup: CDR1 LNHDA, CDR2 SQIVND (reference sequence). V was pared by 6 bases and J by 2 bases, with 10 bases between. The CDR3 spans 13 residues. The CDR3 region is CASSNRENYGYTF. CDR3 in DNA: TGTGCCAGTAGCAACAGGGAGAACTATGGCTACACCTTC.

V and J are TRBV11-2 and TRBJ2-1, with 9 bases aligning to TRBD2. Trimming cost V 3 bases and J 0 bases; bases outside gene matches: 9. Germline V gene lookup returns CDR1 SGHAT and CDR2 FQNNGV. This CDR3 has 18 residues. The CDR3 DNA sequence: TGTGCCAGCAGCTTGTCTAGCGGGGCAAGGAGCTCCTACAATGAGCAGTTCTTC. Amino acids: CASSLSSGARSSYNEQFF.